The rows below give T cell receptor beta chains drawn from one sample of a study of beta chain features in type 1 diabetes. Data came from immunoSEQ multiplex PCR; TCRdb stores just in-frame clones and leaves some out. This sample yields some 640,000 clones, of which roughly 13% are seen a single time; 0.035% to 0.045% belongs to the top ten. Specimen: naive CD4+ T cells from blood. These receptors were collected from a man aged 18 to 29 with type 1 diabetes. Both conserved end residues are part of each CDR3. D genes are given only for firm matches. Clone sizes are given selectively: once, few, many, or a class where the clone is expanded.

d_gene	v_gene	abundance	j_gene	CDR3aa	CDR3nt
NA	TRBV29-1	NA	TRBJ1-4	CSVLVIRGNEKLFF	TGCAGCGTTCTGGTTATTCGGGGAAATGAAAAACTGTTTTTT
NA	TRBV5-1	few	TRBJ2-5	CASSLAEGVETQYF	TGCGCCAGCAGCTTGGCCGAAGGAGTTGAGACCCAGTACTTC
NA	TRBV4-1	NA	TRBJ2-5	CASSLHRTFQETQYF	TGCGCCAGCAGCCTCCACCGGACTTTTCAAGAGACCCAGTACTTC
NA	TRBV30	NA	TRBJ2-7	CAWTLGLSSYEQYF	TGTGCCTGGACCCTGGGGTTGAGCTCCTACGAGCAGTACTTC
TRBD1	TRBV15	NA	TRBJ1-2	CATSRDSPTGGRGYTF	TGTGCCACCAGCAGAGATTCCCCAACAGGGGGCCGTGGCTACACCTTC
TRBD1	TRBV10-3	few	TRBJ2-1	CAISQGQGRENEQFF	TGTGCCATCAGTCAGGGACAGGGTAGGGAAAATGAGCAGTTCTTC
TRBD2	TRBV30	NA	TRBJ2-5	CAWRTSGGQETQYF	TGTGCCTGGAGGACTAGCGGGGGCCAAGAGACCCAGTACTTC
NA	TRBV6-5	few	TRBJ2-3	CASSQGGSQYF	TGTGCCAGCAGCCAGGGGGGTTCGCAGTATTTT
NA	TRBV18	NA	TRBJ1-1	CASSPEDGNTEAFF	TGTGCCAGCTCACCGGAGGACGGGAACACTGAAGCTTTCTTT
TRBD2	TRBV4-3	NA	TRBJ2-1	CASSQDGAGGYNEQFF	TGCGCCAGCAGCCAAGATGGAGCGGGGGGGTACAATGAGCAGTTCTTC
NA	TRBV4-3	few	TRBJ1-2	CASSQDSSYTF	TGCGCCAGCAGCCAAGACAGCTCCTACACCTTC
NA	TRBV7-2	few	TRBJ2-3	CASSPGGLSTDTQYF	TGTGCCAGCAGCCCGGGGGGCCTTAGCACAGATACGCAGTATTTT
TRBD1	TRBV9	NA	TRBJ1-2	CASSPGTVNYGYTF	TGTGCCAGCAGTCCCGGGACAGTAAACTATGGCTACACCTTC
NA	TRBV7-9	few	TRBJ2-7	CASSLVGVYEQYF	TGTGCCAGCAGCTTAGTGGGGGTCTACGAGCAGTACTTC
NA	TRBV2	few	TRBJ2-7	CASSEARGEQYF	TGTGCCAGCAGTGAAGCGCGGGGCGAGCAGTACTTC
NA	TRBV18	NA	TRBJ2-7	CASSPYRDHEQYF	TGTGCCAGCTCACCATACAGGGACCACGAGCAGTACTTC
NA	TRBV5-1	NA	TRBJ2-2	CASSLAGETGELFF	TGCGCCAGCAGCTTAGCAGGAGAGACCGGGGAGCTGTTTTTT
NA	TRBV7-2	NA	TRBJ2-1	CASSPSGASYNEQFF	TGTGCCAGCAGCCCGTCAGGGGCTTCCTACAATGAGCAGTTCTTC
TRBD1	TRBV7-9	NA	TRBJ1-1	CASSSGDRGSF	TGTGCCAGCAGCTCGGGGGACAGGGGGTCTTTT
NA	TRBV6-5	NA	TRBJ1-2	CASSYSRGQSNYGYTF	TGTGCCAGCAGTTACTCGAGGGGACAAAGCAACTATGGCTACACCTTC